What follows describes a single T cell receptor beta chain. This sample is part of a study of blood T cell repertoires in COVID-19. Study overall: From the United States, Italy and Spain came samples of acute and convalescent COVID-19.

Produced via immunoSEQ multiplex PCR; TCRdb's table is partial and in-frame only. The table records tens of thousands of clones, approximately 84% of them present only once. The CDR3 length is 13 residues. Germline CDR1 and CDR2: LNHDA and SQIVND (reference sequence). Trimming took 5 bases from V and 5 from J; bases not matched to a gene: 4. The source material was peripheral blood. The clonotype originates from a human donor in a cohort sampled during active COVID-19. This chain uses TRBV19 with TRBJ2-7, with TRBD1 matching 9 bases. The CDR3 nucleotides are TGTGCCAGTAGTCGTCGGACAGGGGACGAGCAGTACTTC. This translates into CASSRRTGDEQYF.